This T cell receptor beta chain stems from a study of CD8 T cell repertoires and HIV-1 epitope variants. Overall study: Separate wells received one of Twenty-five Gag or Nef variant peptides. Epitopes were three Gag families plus Nef HW9 and YT9.

This CDR3 region has 14 residues. V was pared by 5 bases and J by 4 bases, with 12 bases between. The germline CDR1 and CDR2 sequences are SGHVS and FNYEAQ. TCRdb's table, derived via immunoSEQ multiplex PCR, lists solely in-frame clones and lacks some. Seen here are about 4,800 clones, 66% observed once, and the top ten hold over 40%. About this clone itself: The antigen remains undetermined.

The specimen sequenced was cultured CD8+ T cells derived from PBMCs. This TCR was recovered from a male donor with HIV. This chain connects TRBV7-6 to TRBJ1-5, with D possibly being TRBD1 (6 bases). CDR3 sequence (DNA): TGTGCCAGCAGCGCGGACAGCTCGAATCAGCCCCAGCATTTT. It is translated as CASSADSSNQPQHF.